Presented here are 2 T cell receptor beta chains from one specimen sequenced in a study of blood T cell repertoires in COVID-19. Repertoires were generated with immunoSEQ multiplex PCR, while TCRdb's copy carries only in-frame clones and drops some. The data hold about 220,000 clones, with roughly nine tenths observed a single time. Sequencing was performed on PBMCs or T cells enriched from blood (not recorded which). The receptors come from a woman aged 25 to 39 who had recovered from COVID-19.

The chain carries TRBV7-9 and TRBJ2-3; D remains ambiguous. The CDR3 totals 13 residues. V gave up 1 base and J gave up 7 bases, with 9 bases separating them. The germline gives CDR1 SEHNR, CDR2 FQNEAQ (reference sequence). CDR3 sequence reads: CASSLGVQNTQYF. The DNA for the CDR3 is TGTGCCAGCAGCTTAGGCGTACAGAATACGCAGTATTTT.

This clone was observed a handful of times. The CDR3 loop reads CASSPDKNTEAFF. CDR3 DNA: TGCGCCAGCAGTCCGGACAAGAACACTGAAGCTTTCTTT. This rearrangement joins TRBV5-1 to TRBJ1-1, with a weak D call TRBD1 (5 bases). Germline V gene sequence: CDR1 SGHRS, CDR2 YFSETQ. This CDR3 has 13 amino acids. Trimming took off 5 bases at V and 1 base at J, with 9 bases between the two ends.